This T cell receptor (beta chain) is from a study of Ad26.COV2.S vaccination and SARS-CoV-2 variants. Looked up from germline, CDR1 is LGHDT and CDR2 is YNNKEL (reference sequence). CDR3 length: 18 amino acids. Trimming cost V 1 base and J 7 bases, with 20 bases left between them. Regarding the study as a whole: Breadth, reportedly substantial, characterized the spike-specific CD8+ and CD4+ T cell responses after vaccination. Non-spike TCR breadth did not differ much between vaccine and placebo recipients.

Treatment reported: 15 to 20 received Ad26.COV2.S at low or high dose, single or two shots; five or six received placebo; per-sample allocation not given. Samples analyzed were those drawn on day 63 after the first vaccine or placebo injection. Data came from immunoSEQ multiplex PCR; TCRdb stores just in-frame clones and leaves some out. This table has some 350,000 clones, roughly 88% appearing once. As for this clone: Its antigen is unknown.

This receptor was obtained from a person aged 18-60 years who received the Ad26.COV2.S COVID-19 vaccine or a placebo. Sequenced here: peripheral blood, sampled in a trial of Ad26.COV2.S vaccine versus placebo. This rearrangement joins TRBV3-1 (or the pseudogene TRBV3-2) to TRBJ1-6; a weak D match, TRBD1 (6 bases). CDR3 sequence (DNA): TGTGCCAGCAGCCAAGGCAACCCTTGGGGGGCGGGAAATTCACCCCTCCACTTT. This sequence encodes CASSQGNPWGAGNSPLHF.